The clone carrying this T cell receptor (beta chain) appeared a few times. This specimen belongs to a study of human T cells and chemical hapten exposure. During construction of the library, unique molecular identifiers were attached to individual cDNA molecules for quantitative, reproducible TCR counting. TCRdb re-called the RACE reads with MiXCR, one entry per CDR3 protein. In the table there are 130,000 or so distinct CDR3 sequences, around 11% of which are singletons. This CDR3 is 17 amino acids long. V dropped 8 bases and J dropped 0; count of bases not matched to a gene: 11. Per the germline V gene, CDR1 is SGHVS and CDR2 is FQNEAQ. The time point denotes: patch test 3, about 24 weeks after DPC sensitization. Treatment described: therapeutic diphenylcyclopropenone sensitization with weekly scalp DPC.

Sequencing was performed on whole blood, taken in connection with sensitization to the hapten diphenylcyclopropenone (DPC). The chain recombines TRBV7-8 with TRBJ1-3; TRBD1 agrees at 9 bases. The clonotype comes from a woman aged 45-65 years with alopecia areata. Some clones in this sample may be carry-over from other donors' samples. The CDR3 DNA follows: TGTGCCAGCCTGCCGGGACAGGGAATTTACTCTGGAAACACCATATATTTT. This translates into CASLPGQGIYSGNTIYF.